These T cell receptor beta chains were read from a single sample in a study of blood T cell repertoires in COVID-19. Repertoires were generated with immunoSEQ multiplex PCR, while TCRdb's copy carries only in-frame clones and drops some. This table holds 280,000 or so clones, 85% to 90% found once. Sequencing was performed on PBMCs or T cells enriched from blood (not recorded which). The receptors shown here come from a woman aged 50 to 65 who had been exposed to COVID-19. Each CDR3 is given with its conserved first and last residue. Each record gives: clone size, V gene, D gene, J gene, CDR3 DNA, CDR3 protein. D genes are given only for firm matches. Only part of the rows carry a size: once, few, many, or a class if the clone is expanded.

-	TRBV18	-	TRBJ2-5	TGTGCCAGCTCACCACTGCAGGGTCAAGAGACCCAGTACTTC	CASSPLQGQETQYF
once	TRBV13	-	TRBJ2-1	TGTGCCAGCAGCTTAAAGGGCGGGGCCTACAATGAGCAGTTCTTC	CASSLKGGAYNEQFF
-	TRBV2	TRBD2	TRBJ2-7	TGTGCCAGTACCGGGACTAGCGGGGTTCCGAGGGAGCAGTACTTC	CASTGTSGVPREQYF
-	TRBV29-1	-	TRBJ1-2	TGCAGCGTGGGTGGACAGACCTATGGCTACACCTTC	CSVGGQTYGYTF
-	TRBV18	-	TRBJ1-3	TGTGCCAGCTCGCCGACAGCCGGCTCTGGAAACACCATATATTTT	CASSPTAGSGNTIYF
-	TRBV2	TRBD1	TRBJ1-1	TGTGCCAGCAAACGGGACAGAGGAACTGAAGCTTTCTTT	CASKRDRGTEAFF
-	TRBV6-5	-	TRBJ2-3	TGTGCCAGCAGGGCTTGGCGGCCTAGCACAGATACGCAGTATTTT	CASRAWRPSTDTQYF
-	TRBV4-2	TRBD2	TRBJ2-3	TGTGCCAGCAGTGGGACTAGCGGGGTTCTCCTCACAGATACGCAGTATTTT	CASSGTSGVLLTDTQYF
-	TRBV19	-	TRBJ2-2	TGTGCCAGTACGGTTCGGGCCGGGACAACGAACACCGGGGAGCTGTTTTTT	CASTVRAGTTNTGELFF
-	TRBV12-3/TRBV12-4	TRBD1	TRBJ1-2	TGTGCCAGCAGTGGGCAGGGGGCTGGTGGCTACACCTTC	CASSGQGAGGYTF
-	TRBV29-1	TRBD1	TRBJ2-1	TGCAGCGCGGAACAGGGGTTGAGCAATGAGCAGTTCTTC	CSAEQGLSNEQFF
-	TRBV29-1	-	TRBJ1-2	TGCAGCTCCACGGACAGTAACTATGGCTACACCTTC	CSSTDSNYGYTF
-	TRBV2	TRBD1	TRBJ2-7	TGTGCCAGCGGGGCAAGAGCCCGGGACAGGAATACGTCGTACTACGAGCAGTACTTC	CASGARARDRNTSYYEQYF
-	TRBV3-1/TRBV3-2	-	TRBJ1-5	TGTGCCAGCAGCCAAGATCGGGATCAGCCCCAGCATTTT	CASSQDRDQPQHF
-	TRBV5-1	-	TRBJ1-1	TGCGCCAGCAGCCCAACGACATCTGCAAACCCGAACACTGAAGCTTTCTTT	CASSPTTSANPNTEAFF
-	TRBV19	-	TRBJ1-4	TGTGCCAGTAGTATACCATCCGGGGGGAAACTGTTTTTT	CASSIPSGGKLFF
-	TRBV28	TRBD1	TRBJ1-2	TGTGCCAGCAGCCGACAGGGGAGGCAAGGCTACACCTTC	CASSRQGRQGYTF
-	TRBV5-1	TRBD1	TRBJ2-1	TGCGCCAGCAGCTTGGGCGGGACAGGGGGCAATGAGCAGTTCTTC	CASSLGGTGGNEQFF
-	TRBV28	-	TRBJ1-5	TGTGCCAGCAGGCCCGGGGGGCTGAAACAGCCCCAGCATTTT	CASRPGGLKQPQHF
-	TRBV7-6	TRBD1	TRBJ2-1	TGTGCCAGCAGCCCCCGTGACAGGGGATACAATGAGCAGTTCTTC	CASSPRDRGYNEQFF
-	TRBV5-1	TRBD1	TRBJ2-7	TGCGCCAGCAGCTTGACCGGACAGGGATTTGAGCAGTACTTC	CASSLTGQGFEQYF
once	TRBV3-1/TRBV3-2	TRBD2	TRBJ2-1	TGTGCCAGCAGCGAAGACCTAGCGGGGGGGTTTGACGAGCAGTTCTTC	CASSEDLAGGFDEQFF
-	TRBV5-1	-	TRBJ1-2	TGCGCCAGCAGCTTGGAGTTTAAGGGGGTCTACACCTTC	CASSLEFKGVYTF
-	TRBV7-9	TRBD1	TRBJ1-2	TGTGCCAGCAGCCGACCGGGACAGTCTAACTATGGCTACACCTTC	CASSRPGQSNYGYTF
-	TRBV2	TRBD1	TRBJ1-5	TGTGCCAGCAGAGCAACCAGGACAGGGGGTCCGAATCAGCCCCAGCATTTT	CASRATRTGGPNQPQHF
-	TRBV7-2	TRBD2	TRBJ2-2	TGTGCCAGCAGCTTATTAGGCGGGGGGGCGAACACCGGGGAGCTGTTTTTT	CASSLLGGGANTGELFF
-	TRBV4-1	-	TRBJ2-7	TGCGCCAGCAGCCACACTGCCGGGACTTTCAGCTCCTACGAGCAGTACTTC	CASSHTAGTFSSYEQYF
-	TRBV10-3	TRBD1	TRBJ2-7	TGTGCCATCAGTGAGTATCAACTGGGACAGGGAACGGACGAGCAGTACTTC	CAISEYQLGQGTDEQYF
-	TRBV5-1	-	TRBJ1-1	TGCGCCAGCAGCTTGGGGGGGCAAGTTCGCGCTGAAGCTTTCTTT	CASSLGGQVRAEAFF
-	TRBV4-2	TRBD1	TRBJ1-3	TGTGCCAGCAGCCAAGAACAGGGACAGTTCTCTGGAAACACCATATATTTT	CASSQEQGQFSGNTIYF
-	TRBV6-2/TRBV6-3	-	TRBJ1-1	TGTGCCAGCAGCCGTGTGGTGACTGAGGCTTTCTTT	CASSRVVTEAFF
-	TRBV13	TRBD1	TRBJ2-5	TGTGCCAGCAGCTCAGGACAGGGCTTATTGGAGACCCAGTACTTC	CASSSGQGLLETQYF
-	TRBV15	-	TRBJ1-3	TGTGCCACCAGCAGAGATTTTAGGAGCTCTGGAAACACCATATATTTT	CATSRDFRSSGNTIYF
-	TRBV18	TRBD1	TRBJ1-3	TGTGCCAGCTCCCCTTTACAGGGGCCTGGAAACACCATATATTTT	CASSPLQGPGNTIYF
-	TRBV18	-	TRBJ2-7	TGTGCCAGCTCCCCAACAGGGTCCTACGAGCAGTACTTC	CASSPTGSYEQYF
-	TRBV24-1	TRBD1	TRBJ1-4	TGTGCCACCAGTGATCATAGGACAGGGGCTGAAAAACTGTTTTTT	CATSDHRTGAEKLFF
-	TRBV28	TRBD1	TRBJ2-7	TGTGCCAGCTCACCCGGGACAGCTCGAATCGGCGAGCAGTACTTC	CASSPGTARIGEQYF
-	TRBV5-1	-	TRBJ2-7	TGCGCCAGCAGCTTGGTGGAGACGGCGGCCCGATACGAGCAGTACTTC	CASSLVETAARYEQYF
-	TRBV12-2	-	TRBJ1-1	TGTGCAAGTCGCTTAGCGAGAGAGGACAGGGGAATGAACACTGAAGCTTTCTTT	CASRLAREDRGMNTEAFF
-	TRBV19	-	TRBJ1-2	TGTGCCAGTAGTACCCCCGACAGCTATGGCTACACCTTC	CASSTPDSYGYTF
once	TRBV9	-	TRBJ1-6	TGTGCCAGCAGCGTAGACGAGGGTTGGAATTCACCCCTCCACTTT	CASSVDEGWNSPLHF
-	TRBV7-9	TRBD1	TRBJ2-4	TGTGCCAGCAGTTCGGACAGGGTGGGCAAAAACATTCAGTACTTC	CASSSDRVGKNIQYF
-	TRBV7-9	-	TRBJ2-7	TGTGCCAGCAGCTTAGACACGATATACGAGCAGTACTTC	CASSLDTIYEQYF
-	TRBV7-2	-	TRBJ1-4	TGTGCCAGCAGCAAAAACTTCGGCGGTGAAAAACTGTTTTTT	CASSKNFGGEKLFF
few	TRBV30	-	TRBJ1-5	TGTGCCTGGAGCGTAGAGGGTGGTCAGCCCCAGCATTTT	CAWSVEGGQPQHF
once	TRBV15	TRBD1	TRBJ1-5	TGTGCCACCAGCATGTTTATTGAGTACAGGGGGCAGGGGCAGCCCCAGCATTTT	CATSMFIEYRGQGQPQHF
-	TRBV28	-	TRBJ1-6	TGTGCCAGCAGCTCTTATACCGGGACAAGAAATTCACCCCTCCACTTT	CASSSYTGTRNSPLHF
-	TRBV6-1	-	TRBJ1-1	TGTGCCAGCAGTGAATGGGGCAGGGGTGGAACTGAAGCTTTCTTT	CASSEWGRGGTEAFF
-	TRBV5-1	TRBD1	TRBJ2-4	TGCGCCAGCAGCGTGACAGGGGGTGAAAACATTCAGTACTTC	CASSVTGGENIQYF
-	TRBV6-5	-	TRBJ1-1	TGTGCCAGCAGACCCAACAGGGACCGGAACACTGAAGCTTTCTTT	CASRPNRDRNTEAFF
-	TRBV19	TRBD2	TRBJ2-7	TGTGCCAGTGCTACCAGGAACGGGGGGGCCTACGAGCAGTACTTC	CASATRNGGAYEQYF
-	TRBV9	TRBD1	TRBJ2-5	TGTGCCAGCAGCAAAACCACAGGGGGAGAGACCCAGTACTTC	CASSKTTGGETQYF
-	TRBV6-5	TRBD1	TRBJ2-7	TGTGCCGTCAGGACAGGGACCTACGAGCAGTACTTC	CAVRTGTYEQYF
-	TRBV15	-	TRBJ1-3	TGTGCCACCAGCATTGGCGGACAGTCCTACTCTGGAAACACCATATATTTT	CATSIGGQSYSGNTIYF